This TCR beta chain was sequenced for a study of shared clonotypes between healthy human individuals. Whole-study context: A donor's plate count was three for CD4 naive and three for CD4 memory; CD8 naive had two and CD8 memory one. The study's findings and limits: Sharing across four donors was highest in naive CD4 (approximately 5%) and lowest in memory CD8 (approximately 0.4%).

V was trimmed by 5 bases and J by 2 bases, leaving 16 bases between them. The CDR3 totals 15 residues. The V gene's germline CDR1 is MNHEY and CDR2 SMNVEV (reference sequence). Points on this clone: Its antigen is undetermined.

Sequencing used immunoSEQ multiplex PCR; TCRdb keeps in-frame clones, though not all of them. Found here are 2 million to 3 million clones, approximately 90% of them singletons; the top ten hold around 0.15%. The study separated CD4+ cells into CD45RA+ naive and CD45RA-negative memory subsets. Source material: naive CD4+ T cells sorted from blood. The subset denotes: CD45RA+ positively selected. The chain carries TRBV27 and TRBJ2-7; tentative D call: TRBD1 (6 bases). The TCR comes from a man younger than 30 in good health. Here the CDR3 DNA reads TGTGCCAGCAGTACCAGGGGCCTTCGAACCTACGAGCAGTACTTC. This encodes CASSTRGLRTYEQYF.